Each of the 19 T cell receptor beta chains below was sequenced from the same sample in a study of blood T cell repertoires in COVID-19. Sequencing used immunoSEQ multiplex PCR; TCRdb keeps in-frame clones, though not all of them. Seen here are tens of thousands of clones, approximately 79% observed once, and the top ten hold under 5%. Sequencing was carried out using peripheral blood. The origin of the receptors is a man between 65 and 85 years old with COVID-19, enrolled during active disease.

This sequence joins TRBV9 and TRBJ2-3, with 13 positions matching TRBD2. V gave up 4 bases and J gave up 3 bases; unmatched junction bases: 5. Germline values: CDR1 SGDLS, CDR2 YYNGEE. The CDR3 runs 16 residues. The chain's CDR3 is CASSPGLAGDTDTQYF. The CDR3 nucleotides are TGTGCCAGCAGCCCCGGACTAGCGGGAGATACAGATACGCAGTATTTT.

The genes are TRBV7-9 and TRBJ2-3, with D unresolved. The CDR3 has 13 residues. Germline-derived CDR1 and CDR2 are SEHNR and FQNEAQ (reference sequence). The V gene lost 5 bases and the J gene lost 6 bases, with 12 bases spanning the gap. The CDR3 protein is CASSAGSADTQYF. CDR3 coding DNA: TGTGCCAGCAGCGCCGGGTCGGCCGATACGCAGTATTTT.

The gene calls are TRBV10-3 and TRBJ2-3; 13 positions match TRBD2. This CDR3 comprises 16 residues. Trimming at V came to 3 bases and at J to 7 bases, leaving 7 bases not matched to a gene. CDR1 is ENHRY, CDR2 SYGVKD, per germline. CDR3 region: CAISEGTSGTKNTQYF. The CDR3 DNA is TGTGCCATCAGTGAAGGGACTAGCGGGACGAAGAATACGCAGTATTTT.

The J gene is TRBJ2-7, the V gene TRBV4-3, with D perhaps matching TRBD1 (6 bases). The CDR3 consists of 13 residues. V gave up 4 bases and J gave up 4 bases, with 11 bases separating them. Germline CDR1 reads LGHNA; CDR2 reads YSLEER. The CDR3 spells CASSRDTSYEQYF. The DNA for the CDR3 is TGCGCCAGCAGCCGGGACACCTCTTACGAGCAGTACTTC.

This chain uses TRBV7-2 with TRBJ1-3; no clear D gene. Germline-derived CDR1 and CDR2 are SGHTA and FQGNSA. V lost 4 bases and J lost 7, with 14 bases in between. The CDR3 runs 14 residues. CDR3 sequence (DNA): TGTGCCAGCAGCTCGGGTGTACTGCGGAACACCATATATTTT. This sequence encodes CASSSGVLRNTIYF. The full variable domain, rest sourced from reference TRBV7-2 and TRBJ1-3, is GAGVSQSPSNKVTEKGKDVELRCDPISGHTALYWYRQSLGQGLEFLIYFQGNSAPDKSGLPSDRFSAERTGGSVSTLTIQRTQQEDSAVYLCASSSGVLRNTIYFGEGSWLTVV.

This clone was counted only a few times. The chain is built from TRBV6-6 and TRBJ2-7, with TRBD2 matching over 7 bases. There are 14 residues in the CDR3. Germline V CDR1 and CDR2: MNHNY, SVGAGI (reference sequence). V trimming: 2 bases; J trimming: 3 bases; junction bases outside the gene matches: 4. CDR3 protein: CASSYGSGGYEQYF. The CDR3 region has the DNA TGTGCCAGCAGTTACGGGTCGGGGGGCTACGAGCAGTACTTC.

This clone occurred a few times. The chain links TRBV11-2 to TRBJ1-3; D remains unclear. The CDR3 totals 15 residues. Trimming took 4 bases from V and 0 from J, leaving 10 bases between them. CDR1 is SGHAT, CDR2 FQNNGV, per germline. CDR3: CASSSLLSSGNTIYF. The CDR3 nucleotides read TGTGCCAGCAGCTCCCTATTGAGCTCTGGAAACACCATATATTTT.

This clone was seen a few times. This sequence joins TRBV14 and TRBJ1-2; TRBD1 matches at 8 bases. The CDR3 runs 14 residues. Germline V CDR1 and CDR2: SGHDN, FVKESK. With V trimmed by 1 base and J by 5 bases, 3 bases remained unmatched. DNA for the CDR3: TGTGCCAGCAGCCAAGCAGGGGGCGGATATGGCTACACCTTC. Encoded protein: CASSQAGGGYGYTF.

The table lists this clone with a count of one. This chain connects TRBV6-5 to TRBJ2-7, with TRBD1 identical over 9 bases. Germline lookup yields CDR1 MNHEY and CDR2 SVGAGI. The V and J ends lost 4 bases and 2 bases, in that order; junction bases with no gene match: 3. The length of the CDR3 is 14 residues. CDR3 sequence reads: CASSSWDRAYEQYF. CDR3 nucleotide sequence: TGTGCCAGCAGTTCCTGGGACAGGGCCTACGAGCAGTACTTC.

In nucleotides, the CDR3 is TGTGCCAGCAGTCCCCATAGAACAGGGAGCGATGGCTACACCTTC. It is translated as CASSPHRTGSDGYTF. V gene TRBV28 combines with J gene TRBJ1-2; tentative D call: TRBD1 (6 bases). The CDR3 runs to 15 residues. CDR1 MDHEN and CDR2 SYDVKM come from the germline V gene. Trimming took 5 bases from V and 6 from J, leaving 19 bases between them.

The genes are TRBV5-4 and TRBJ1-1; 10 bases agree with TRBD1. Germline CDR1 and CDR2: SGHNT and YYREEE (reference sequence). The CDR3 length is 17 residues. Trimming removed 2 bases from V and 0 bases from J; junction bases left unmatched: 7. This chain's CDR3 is CASSFGTGALMNTEAFF. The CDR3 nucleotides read TGTGCCAGCAGCTTTGGGACAGGGGCCCTCATGAACACTGAAGCTTTCTTT. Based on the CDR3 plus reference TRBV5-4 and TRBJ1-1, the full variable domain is ETGVTQSPTHLIKTRGQQVTLRCSSQSGHNTVSWYQQALGQGPQFIFQYYREEENGRGNFPPRFSGLQFPNYSSELNVNALELDDSALYLCASSFGTGALMNTEAFFGQGTRLTVV.

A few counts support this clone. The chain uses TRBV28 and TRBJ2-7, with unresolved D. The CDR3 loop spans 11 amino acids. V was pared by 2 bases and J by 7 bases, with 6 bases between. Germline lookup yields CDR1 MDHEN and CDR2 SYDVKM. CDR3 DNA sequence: TGTGCCAGCAGTTTAAACGCGGAGCAGTACTTC. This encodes CASSLNAEQYF.

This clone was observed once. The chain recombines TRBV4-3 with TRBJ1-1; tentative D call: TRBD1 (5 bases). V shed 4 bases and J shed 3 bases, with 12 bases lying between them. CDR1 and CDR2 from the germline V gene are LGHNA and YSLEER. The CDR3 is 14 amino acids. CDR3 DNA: TGCGCCAGCAGCCGGGGGGACGGATACACTGAAGCTTTCTTT. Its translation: CASSRGDGYTEAFF.

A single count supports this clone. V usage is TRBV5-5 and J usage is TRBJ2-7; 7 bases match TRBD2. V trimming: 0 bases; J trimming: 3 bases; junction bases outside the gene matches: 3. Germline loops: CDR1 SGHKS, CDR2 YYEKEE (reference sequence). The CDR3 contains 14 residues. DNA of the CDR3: TGTGCCAGCAGCTTGGTGGCTAGCGGCTACGAGCAGTACTTC. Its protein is CASSLVASGYEQYF.

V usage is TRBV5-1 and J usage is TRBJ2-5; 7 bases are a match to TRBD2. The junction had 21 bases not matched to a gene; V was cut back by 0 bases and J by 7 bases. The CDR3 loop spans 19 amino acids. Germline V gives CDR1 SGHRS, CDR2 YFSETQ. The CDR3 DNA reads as TGCGCCAGCAGCTTGGGACCAAGCTCGTTGGCGGGAGTGGAAGGGACCCAGTACTTC. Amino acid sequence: CASSLGPSSLAGVEGTQYF. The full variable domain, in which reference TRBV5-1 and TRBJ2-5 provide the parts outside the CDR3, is KAGVTQTPRYLIKTRGQQVTLSCSPISGHRSVSWYQQTPGQGLQFLFEYFSETQRNKGNFPGRFSGRQFSNSRSEMNVSTLELGDSALYLCASSLGPSSLAGVEGTQYFGPGTRLLVL.

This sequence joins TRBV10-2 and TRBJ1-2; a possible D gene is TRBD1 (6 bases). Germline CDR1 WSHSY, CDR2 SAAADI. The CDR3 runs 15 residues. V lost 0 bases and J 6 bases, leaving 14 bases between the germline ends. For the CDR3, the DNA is TGCGCCAGCAGTGAGTCGACAGGATCCCTGCATGGCTACACCTTC. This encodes CASSESTGSLHGYTF.

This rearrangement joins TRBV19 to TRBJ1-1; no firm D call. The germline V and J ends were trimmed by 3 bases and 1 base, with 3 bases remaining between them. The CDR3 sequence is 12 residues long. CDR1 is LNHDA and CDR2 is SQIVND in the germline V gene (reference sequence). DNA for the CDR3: TGTGCCAGTAGTATCTCGAACACTGAAGCTTTCTTT. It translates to CASSISNTEAFF.

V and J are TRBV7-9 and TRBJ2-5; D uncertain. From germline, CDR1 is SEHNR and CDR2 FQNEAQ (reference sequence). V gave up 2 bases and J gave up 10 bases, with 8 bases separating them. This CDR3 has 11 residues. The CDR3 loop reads CASSLRADQYF. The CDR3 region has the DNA TGTGCCAGCAGCTTAAGAGCCGACCAGTACTTC.

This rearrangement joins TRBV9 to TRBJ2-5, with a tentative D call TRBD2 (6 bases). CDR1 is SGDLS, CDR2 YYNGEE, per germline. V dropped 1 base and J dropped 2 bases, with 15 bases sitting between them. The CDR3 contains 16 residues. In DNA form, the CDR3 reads TGTGCCAGCAGCGTAAATTCGGGGGTAGGTCAAGAGACCCAGTACTTC. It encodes CASSVNSGVGQETQYF.